The present entry profiles one TCR beta chain with its context. The sample belongs to a study of blood T cell repertoires in COVID-19. The overall study: The study drew acute and convalescent COVID-19 samples from the United States, Italy and Spain. From T cells, B-cell-depleted T cells, or PBMCs came the material, which was cDNA or gDNA.

As processed by the authors: Using reference gene primer amplification, nucleated cell counts were estimated. Here immunoSEQ multiplex PCR was the method, and the copy in TCRdb shows in-frame clones only, minus some. The V and J calls and clone size come from that table; D and trimming were worked out from the DNA. In the table there are about 340,000 clones, about four fifths of which are singletons. The origin of this receptor is a man aged 30 to 45 with active or convalescent COVID-19. Input material: peripheral blood.

CDR3 nucleotides: TGTGCCAGCAGCAGACCAATAGCGGGGGGCCCTAAGGATACGCAGTATTTT. This translates into CASSRPIAGGPKDTQYF. The V gene is TRBV11-3, the J gene TRBJ2-3; 10 nucleotides line up with TRBD2. Germline V gene sequence: CDR1 SGHNT, CDR2 YENEEA. Unmatched junction bases numbered 14, after V lost 5 bases and J lost 6 bases. The CDR3 sequence is 17 residues long. Together with reference TRBV11-3 and TRBJ2-3, the CDR3 gives the full variable domain: EAGVVQSPRYKIIEKKQPVAFWCNPISGHNTLYWYLQNLGQGPELLIRYENEEAVDDSQLPKDRFSAERLKGVDSTLKIQPAELGDSAVYLCASSRPIAGGPKDTQYFGPGTRLTVL.